These T cell receptor beta chains were read from a single sample in a study of human T cells and chemical hapten exposure. From the RACE reads, TCRdb called clonotypes with MiXCR, one entry per CDR3 protein. The repertoire consists of over 35,000 distinct CDR3 sequences, with just under 9% occurring once and the leading ten covering around 16%. The sequencing here drew on whole blood, taken in connection with sensitization to the hapten diphenylcyclopropenone (DPC). The receptors come from a woman aged 40 to 49 with alopecia areata. Some clones in this sample may be carry-over from other donors' samples. Both conserved end residues are part of each CDR3. A D gene is named only where the DNA matches it firmly. Rows give clone size only sometimes, using once, few, many, or a class for an expanded clone.

NA	many	TRBJ2-3	TRBV7-3	TGTGCCAGCAGCTTAATCAGTAGCACAGATACGCAGTATTTT	CASSLISSTDTQYF
NA	many	TRBJ2-5	TRBV7-2	TGTGCCAGCAGCTTAGAGAATTGGAGGAAGACCCAGTACTTC	CASSLENWRKTQYF
TRBD1	few	TRBJ2-7	TRBV30	TGTGCCTGGAGGTACGACAGGGACGAGCAGTACTTC	CAWRYDRDEQYF
NA	NA	TRBJ1-5	TRBV7-2	TGTGCCAGCAGCCCCAAAACAGGGCGTCTCAATCAGCCCCAGCATTTT	CASSPKTGRLNQPQHF
NA	many	TRBJ2-2	TRBV5-1	TGCGCCAGCAGCCCGAAGCGGGTTTTCGGGGAGCTGTTTTTT	CASSPKRVFGELFF
TRBD1	many	TRBJ2-1	TRBV12-3/TRBV12-4	TGTGCCAGCAGTGACAGGGCCAGGGAGCAGTTCTTC	CASSDRAREQFF
TRBD1	many	TRBJ1-2	TRBV4-1	TGCGCCAGCAGCCAAGACAGTATAGGGGGACAGGGGAACTATGGCTACACCTTC	CASSQDSIGGQGNYGYTF
NA	many	TRBJ2-5	TRBV4-1	TGCGCCAGCAAGCAATTGTTACGGGGCCAAGAGACCCAGTACTTC	CASKQLLRGQETQYF
NA	few	TRBJ2-2	TRBV28	TGTGCCAGCAGTTCACTAGTCCCCCCCGGGGAGCTGTTTTTT	CASSSLVPPGELFF
NA	many	TRBJ2-3	TRBV7-8	TGTGCCAGCAGCTTTGAGGCGGGGTGGAGCACAGATACGCAGTATTTT	CASSFEAGWSTDTQYF
NA	few	TRBJ2-1	TRBV3-1	TGTGCCAGCAGCCAAGGACAGGTTAAGGATGAGCAGTTCTTC	CASSQGQVKDEQFF
NA	NA	TRBJ2-7	TRBV5-1	TGCGCCAGCAGCTCAGGAGACAGCAACTACGAGCAGTACTTC	CASSSGDSNYEQYF
NA	many	TRBJ1-2	TRBV9	TGTGCCAGCAGCGTAGTTGGGGAATATGGCTACACCTTC	CASSVVGEYGYTF
TRBD1	few	TRBJ2-1	TRBV20-1	TGCAGTGCTAGCGGGTTTAGGACAGGCAATGAGCAGTTCTTC	CSASGFRTGNEQFF
TRBD2	many	TRBJ2-3	TRBV2	TGTGCCAGCAGTGTACTAGCGGGGAGACCCTCCACAGATACGCAGTATTTT	CASSVLAGRPSTDTQYF
NA	many	TRBJ1-3	TRBV11-2	TGTGCCAGCAGGATTGGAAACACCATATATTTT	CASRIGNTIYF
NA	few	TRBJ1-6	TRBV20-1	TGCAGTGCTAGCAGGACCAGCATTAATTCACCCCTCCACTTT	CSASRTSINSPLHF
TRBD1	many	TRBJ1-2	TRBV6-5	TGTGCCAGCAGTTTACAGGGGGCCGGCTATGGCTACACCTTC	CASSLQGAGYGYTF
NA	many	TRBJ1-6	TRBV29-1	TGCAGCGTGGAGGGACAAAGTAATTCACCCCTCCACTTT	CSVEGQSNSPLHF
NA	medium-sized	TRBJ2-1	TRBV2	TGTGCCAGCAGTGCAGGGGCGGATGAGCAGTTCTTC	CASSAGADEQFF
NA	many	TRBJ1-2	TRBV10-3	TGTGCCACCAGGGACACTCAGGACTATGGCTACACCTTC	CATRDTQDYGYTF
NA	many	TRBJ1-1	TRBV19	TGTGCGGGCGGGAACACTGAAGCTTTCTTT	CAGGNTEAFF
NA	many	TRBJ1-2	TRBV7-6	TGTGCCAGCAGTCGAAGGACAGACTATGGCTACACCTTC	CASSRRTDYGYTF
NA	many	TRBJ2-1	TRBV7-9	TGTGCCAGCAGCCCCACAGGGAACAATGAGCAGTTCTTC	CASSPTGNNEQFF
NA	many	TRBJ2-3	TRBV2	TGTGCCAGCAGTGAAGGCGACGTAAGCTTTGGGACGCAGTATTTT	CASSEGDVSFGTQYF
NA	once	TRBJ2-6	TRBV28	TGTGCCAGCAGTCCCATGCTCTCTGGGGCCAACGTCCTGACTTTC	CASSPMLSGANVLTF
TRBD2	many	TRBJ2-1	TRBV6-4	TGTGCCAGCAGTGACACTAGCGGGGGGGCCAATGAGCAGTTCTTC	CASSDTSGGANEQFF
NA	few	TRBJ2-1	TRBV28	TGTGCCAGCAGGGCTTCCTACAATGAGCAGTTCTTC	CASRASYNEQFF
NA	many	TRBJ1-5	TRBV7-2	TGTGCCAGCAGCTTAGACCAGGGGCTAGGCAATCAGCCCCAGCATTTT	CASSLDQGLGNQPQHF
NA	NA	TRBJ1-6	TRBV30	TGTGCCTGGAGCGGTGGAGGGGCGCTTTCACCCCTCCACTTT	CAWSGGGALSPLHF
TRBD1	NA	TRBJ1-5	TRBV20-1	TGCAGTGCTAGAGATATGGGGGGACAGGGACATCAGCCCCAGCATTTT	CSARDMGGQGHQPQHF
TRBD2	many	TRBJ2-6	TRBV5-4	TGTGCCAGCAGCTTGACGCGGGGGGCTGGGGCCAACGTCCTGACTTTC	CASSLTRGAGANVLTF
NA	few	TRBJ1-5	TRBV30	TGTGCCTGGAGTGTCCCGGGAAGCAATCAGCCCCAGCATTTT	CAWSVPGSNQPQHF
TRBD1	many	TRBJ1-4	TRBV4-2	TGTGCCAGCAGCCAAGACGGGACAGTTAATGAAAAACTGTTTTTT	CASSQDGTVNEKLFF
TRBD1	many	TRBJ1-6	TRBV7-6	TGTGCCAGCAGTCGACAGGGGTCGGGTTCACCCCTCCACTTT	CASSRQGSGSPLHF
TRBD2	many	TRBJ2-3	TRBV2	TGTGCCAGCACCCTAGCGGGGGGCCCCCCAGATACGCAGTATTTT	CASTLAGGPPDTQYF
TRBD1	many	TRBJ1-5	TRBV12-3/TRBV12-4	TGTGCCAGCAGCCCCCGGACAGGGAGAGATCAGCCCCAGCATTTT	CASSPRTGRDQPQHF
NA	NA	TRBJ2-3	TRBV28	TGTGCCAGCAGTTCCCCTGAAAGGGGGTCGGATACGCAGTATTTT	CASSSPERGSDTQYF
NA	many	TRBJ2-1	TRBV6-6	TGTGCCAGCAGTAATACGCCGGGCACTTACAATGAGCAGTTCTTC	CASSNTPGTYNEQFF
NA	many	TRBJ2-1	TRBV7-2	TGTGCCAGCAGCCTAACATACAATGAGCAGTTCTTC	CASSLTYNEQFF